This TCR beta chain stems from a study of blood T cell repertoires in COVID-19. Study summary: PBMCs, B-cell-depleted T cells, or T cells were the source of the cDNA or gDNA that made up the material.

Source study methods: Amplifying reference gene primers gave estimates of nucleated cell counts. The table came from immunoSEQ multiplex PCR; TCRdb's copy has only in-frame clones and leaves some out. V, J and clone size are those of that table, while D and trimming were read from the DNA. The data contain roughly 240,000 clones, 75% to 85% of them singletons. The germline V gene has CDR1 SGDLS and CDR2 YYNGEE. V shed 3 bases, J shed 2 bases, and the junction held 3 bases outside the gene matches. The CDR3 runs to 15 residues. Sequenced: PBMCs or T cells enriched from blood (not recorded which). The receptor was isolated from a woman in her forties or fifties with acute COVID-19. The chain carries TRBV9 and TRBJ1-1, with 11 bases matching TRBD1. The CDR3 sequence: CASSAGQGGNTEAFF. CDR3 nucleotide sequence: TGTGCCAGCAGCGCGGGACAGGGGGGCAACACTGAAGCTTTCTTT.